The present T cell receptor beta chain was sequenced within a study of cytomegalovirus exposure and HLA in healthy donors. The count of this clone is one. The antigen is not known. Points from the study as a whole: In a later analysis, TCR beta V- and J-gene trimming showed a link to a missense DCLRE1C variant.

Germline values: CDR1 SEHNR, CDR2 FQNEAQ (reference sequence). The CDR3 sequence is 16 residues long. V lost 5 bases and J 7 bases, leaving 20 bases between the germline ends. Researchers ran the PCR with 60 Vbeta and 13 Jbeta primers. TCRdb's table, derived via immunoSEQ multiplex PCR, lists solely in-frame clones and lacks some. Of over 100,000 clones in the sample, under 70% were seen once. The V and J genes are TRBV7-9 and TRBJ1-4, with D possibly TRBD1 on 6 matching bases. The receptor was isolated from a man aged 25-40 years in good health and CMV-seropositive. Material: PBMCs. CDR3 sequence: CASSRSRQAEGEKLFF. CDR3 DNA: TGTGCCAGCAGCAGGTCCCGACAGGCCGAGGGTGAAAAACTGTTTTTT.